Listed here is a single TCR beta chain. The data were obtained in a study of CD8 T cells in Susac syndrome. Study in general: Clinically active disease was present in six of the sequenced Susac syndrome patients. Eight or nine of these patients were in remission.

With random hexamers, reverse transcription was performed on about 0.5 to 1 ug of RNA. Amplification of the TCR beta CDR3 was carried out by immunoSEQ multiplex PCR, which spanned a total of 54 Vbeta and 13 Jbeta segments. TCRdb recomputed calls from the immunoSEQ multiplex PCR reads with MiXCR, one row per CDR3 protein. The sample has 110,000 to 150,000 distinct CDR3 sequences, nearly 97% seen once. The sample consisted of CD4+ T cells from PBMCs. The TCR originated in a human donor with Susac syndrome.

The CDR3 reads CASHESGRSSYEQYF. CDR3 sequence (DNA): TGTGCCAGCCATGAGAGCGGGAGAAGCTCCTACGAGCAGTACTTC. J is TRBJ2-7 and V is TRBV6-6; 8 nucleotides align to TRBD2. J lost 0 bases, V lost 8 bases, and 9 bases had no gene match. The CDR3 extends over 15 amino acids. Per germline, CDR1 MNHNY and CDR2 SVGAGI (reference sequence).